This T cell receptor (beta chain) was retrieved from a study of blood T cell repertoires in COVID-19. As for the study in general: Acute and convalescent COVID-19 samples came from the United States, Italy and Spain. T cells, B-cell-depleted T cells, or PBMCs provided the cDNA or gDNA that served as material.

Authors' data handling: Nucleated cell number was recorded as an estimate derived from reference gene primer amplification. Measured with immunoSEQ multiplex PCR; TCRdb has only the in-frame clones, and not every one. Clone size and V and J calls were adopted from that table, with D and trimming inferred from the DNA. The sample has about 190,000 clones, 70% to 90% seen once. From germline, CDR1 is LGHNT and CDR2 FRNRAP. The CDR3 loop spans 17 amino acids. J was trimmed by 1 base and V by 7 bases; bases with no gene match: 14. Source material: peripheral blood. The chain uses TRBV12-5 and TRBJ1-2, with TRBD1 identical over 8 bases. This TCR was sampled from a man under 40 with acute or convalescent COVID-19. Written as DNA, the CDR3 is TGTGCTAGTGCCCTTGGGATGGGGACAGGCGATAACTATGGCTACACCTTC. It codes for CASALGMGTGDNYGYTF. Complete variable domain (other parts from reference TRBV12-5 and TRBJ1-2): DARVTQTPRHKVTEMGQEVTMRCQPILGHNTVFWYRQTMMQGLELLAYFRNRAPLDDSGMPKDRFSAEMPDATLATLKIQPSEPRDSAVYFCASALGMGTGDNYGYTFGSGTRLTVV.